This T cell receptor (beta chain) came from a study of T cell clonality in common variable immunodeficiency. Whole-study findings and limits: Reportedly, TCR beta sequences from common variable immunodeficiency showed fewer deletions and N-nucleotide insertions.

The CDR3 extends over 14 amino acids. The V gene lost 3 bases and the J gene lost 7 bases, with 13 bases spanning the gap. Germline-derived CDR1 and CDR2 are SGHTA and FQGNSA. Ten or more counts support this clone. The antigen is undetermined. The read finishes 3 residues shy of the CDR3 end, and the germline J gene is used to complete it. The repertoire was sequenced with immunoSEQ multiplex PCR; TCRdb's copy has only in-frame clones and lacks some. Found here are tens of thousands of clones, no singletons; the ten largest cover about 29%. This chain joins TRBV7-2 and TRBJ2-1, with D possibly matching TRBD2 (7 bases). This sequence was found in a human donor with common variable immunodeficiency. Sequencing was carried out using peripheral blood mononuclear cells. The covered CDR3 bases are TGTGCCAGCAGCTTTAGGGAGGGGGAAAATGAG. It is translated as CASSFREGENE. The complete CDR3 protein is CASSFREGENEQFF.